The present T cell receptor (beta chain) was sequenced within a study of blood T cell repertoires in COVID-19. Per the authors' pipeline: Estimation of nucleated cell counts was performed using reference gene primer amplification. Only in-frame clones appear in the TCRdb table, and some are missing; sequencing was by immunoSEQ multiplex PCR. That table gives V, J and clone size, and the DNA gave D and trimming. The data contain 200,000 to 250,000 clones, about 82% of them singletons. Cohort 3 recovery required two negative PCRs, clearance, or symptom resolution. The receptor's source is a woman aged 45 to 65 who had recovered from COVID-19. Sequenced material: PBMCs or T cells enriched from blood (not recorded which).

In nucleotides, the CDR3 is TGTGCCAGTAGTAGCCACAGGGGGCCTAGCAATCAGCCCCAGCATTTT. Translating gives CASSSHRGPSNQPQHF. The chain carries TRBV19 and TRBJ1-5; 9 positions agree with TRBD1. CDR3 length: 16 amino acids. The germline CDR1 and CDR2 sequences are LNHDA and SQIVND (reference sequence). Trimming took 4 bases from V and 0 from J; bases not matched to a gene: 4.